This entry concerns a single T cell receptor (beta chain). V lost 3 bases, J lost 1 base, and 9 bases lay in between. CDR1 is WSHSY and CDR2 is SAAADI in the germline V gene. The CDR3 runs 14 residues. The data are from a study of blood T cell repertoires in COVID-19. Study information: Samples came from the United States, Italy and Spain, spanning acute and convalescent COVID-19. Sample material is recorded as cDNA or gDNA derived from T cells, B-cell-depleted T cells, or PBMCs.

In the study's own analysis: Amplification of reference gene primers was used by the study to estimate nucleated cell counts. Measured with immunoSEQ multiplex PCR; TCRdb has only the in-frame clones, and not every one. V, J and clone size are those of that table, while D and trimming were read from the DNA. The table lists approximately 77,000 clones, roughly 80% of them singletons, with over 15% in the top ten. The chain uses TRBV10-2 and TRBJ1-1; possible D gene TRBD1, 5 bases. The sample comprised peripheral blood. The sequence was obtained from a woman in her fifties or sixties with acute or convalescent COVID-19. CDR3 sequence reads: CASSEWQGNTEAFF. The CDR3 bases are TGCGCCAGCAGTGAATGGCAGGGGAACACTGAAGCTTTCTTT.